This T cell receptor (beta chain) was sequenced for a study of blood T cell repertoires in COVID-19. Overall study: Donors in the United States, Italy and Spain gave samples during acute or convalescent COVID-19. Sources were T cells, B-cell-depleted T cells, or PBMCs; the material itself was cDNA or gDNA.

Patients from Seattle were sampled longitudinally, starting during active infection. Germline assignment: CDR1 ENHRY and CDR2 SYGVKD. Deletions cut 3 bases from V and 4 bases from J, with 9 bases between. CDR3 length equals 13 residues. In the original workflow: Reference gene primer amplification gave estimated nucleated cell counts. Profiling relied on immunoSEQ multiplex PCR, and the TCRdb table lists in-frame clones only, not all of them. For V, J and clone size, that table is used; D and trimming come from the DNA. The repertoire holds about 150,000 clones, with 65% to 90% as singletons. This TCR was recovered from an older woman with COVID-19, enrolled during active disease. The specimen was peripheral blood. The V gene is TRBV10-3, the J gene TRBJ1-1; D gene uncertain. The CDR3 is CAISEETGTEAFF. The CDR3 region has the DNA TGTGCCATCAGTGAAGAGACGGGCACTGAAGCTTTCTTT.